The 2 T cell receptor beta chains presented below share a single source sample, sequenced in a study of CD8+CD57+ T cells in acquired aplastic anemia. The study profiled TCR beta VDJ and CDR3 using genomic DNA as template. TCRdb analysed the reads with MiXCR anew, one entry per CDR3 protein. The data show just over 200,000 distinct CDR3 sequences, about 62% seen once. Those patients picked for sequencing had displayed CD8+CD57+ cell expansion on flow cytometry. Sequencing was performed on sorted CD4+, CD8+, or CD8+CD57+ T cells (not recorded which) from PBMCs. The origin of the receptors is a human donor with aplastic anemia.

This clonotype was seen repeatedly, ten times or more. The V and J genes are TRBV6-1 and TRBJ1-5, with D possibly matching TRBD1 (5 bases). V was clipped by 3 bases and J by 1 base, with 10 bases between them. The CDR3 runs 15 residues. Germline V gene sequence: CDR1 MNHNS, CDR2 SASEGT. The CDR3 loop is CASSDLGVSNQPQHF. In DNA form, the CDR3 reads TGTGCCAGCAGTGATTTGGGGGTAAGCAATCAGCCCCAGCATTTT.

This clonotype was counted a few times. The CDR3 DNA is TGTGCCAGCAGTTTATTTTGGGACAGTCACGGCTCTGGAAACACCATATATTTT. It is translated as CASSLFWDSHGSGNTIYF. V is TRBV28 and J is TRBJ1-3; 7 bases line up with TRBD1. From germline, CDR1 is MDHEN and CDR2 SYDVKM. The CDR3 has 18 amino acids. V was clipped by 1 base and J by 0 bases; unmatched bases: 9.